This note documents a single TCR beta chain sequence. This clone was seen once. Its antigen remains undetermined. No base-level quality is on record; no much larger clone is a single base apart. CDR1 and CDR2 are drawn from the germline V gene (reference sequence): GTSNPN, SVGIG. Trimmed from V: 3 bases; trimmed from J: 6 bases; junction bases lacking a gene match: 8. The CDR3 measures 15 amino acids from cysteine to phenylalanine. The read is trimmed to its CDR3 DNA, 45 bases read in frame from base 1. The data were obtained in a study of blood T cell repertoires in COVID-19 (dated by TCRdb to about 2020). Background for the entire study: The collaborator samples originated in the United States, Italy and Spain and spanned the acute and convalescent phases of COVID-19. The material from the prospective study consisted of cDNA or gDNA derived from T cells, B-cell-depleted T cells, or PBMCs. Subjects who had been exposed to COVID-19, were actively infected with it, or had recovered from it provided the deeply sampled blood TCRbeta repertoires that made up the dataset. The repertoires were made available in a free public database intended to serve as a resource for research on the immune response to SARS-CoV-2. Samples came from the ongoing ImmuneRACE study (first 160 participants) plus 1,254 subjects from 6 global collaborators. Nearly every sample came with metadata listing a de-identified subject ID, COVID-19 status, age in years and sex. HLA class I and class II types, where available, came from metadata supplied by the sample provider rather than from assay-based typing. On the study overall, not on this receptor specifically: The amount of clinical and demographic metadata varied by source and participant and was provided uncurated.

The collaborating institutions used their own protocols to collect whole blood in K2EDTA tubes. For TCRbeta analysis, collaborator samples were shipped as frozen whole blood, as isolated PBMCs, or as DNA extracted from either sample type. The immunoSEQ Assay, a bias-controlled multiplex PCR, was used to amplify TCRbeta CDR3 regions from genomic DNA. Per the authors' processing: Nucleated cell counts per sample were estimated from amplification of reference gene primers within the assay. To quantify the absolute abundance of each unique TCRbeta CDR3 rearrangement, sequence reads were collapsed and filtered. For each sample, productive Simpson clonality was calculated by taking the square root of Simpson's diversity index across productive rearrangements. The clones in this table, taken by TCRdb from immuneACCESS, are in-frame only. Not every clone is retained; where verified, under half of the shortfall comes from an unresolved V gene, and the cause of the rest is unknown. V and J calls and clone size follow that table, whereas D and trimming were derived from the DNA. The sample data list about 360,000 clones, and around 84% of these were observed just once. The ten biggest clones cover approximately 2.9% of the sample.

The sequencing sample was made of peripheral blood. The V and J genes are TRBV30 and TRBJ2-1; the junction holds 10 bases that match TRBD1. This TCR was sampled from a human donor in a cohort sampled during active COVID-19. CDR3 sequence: CAWRSADRGLNEQFF. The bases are TGTGCCTGGAGATCCGCTGACAGGGGGCTCAATGAGCAGTTCTTC.